The 2 T cell receptor beta chains listed next were all sequenced from one sample in a study of T cell changes during pregnancy in multiple sclerosis. This table comes from immunoSEQ multiplex PCR, and its TCRdb copy is limited to in-frame clones, with some not included. Among around 110,000 clones listed, about 90% were seen once. Sequenced here: peripheral blood, sampled after pregnancy. The source is a female donor with multiple sclerosis, enrolled in a pregnancy study.

The chain carries TRBV14 and TRBJ2-7, with D possibly being TRBD1 (6 bases). CDR3 length equals 14 residues. The germline CDR1 and CDR2 sequences are SGHDN and FVKESK. V lost 1 base and J lost 6, with 13 bases in between. CDR3 nucleotide sequence: TGTGCCAGCAGCCAAGTGCAGGGGACGGCCGAGCAGTACTTC. It is translated as CASSQVQGTAEQYF.

This chain links TRBV6-5 with TRBJ1-2; D not certain. CDR1 MNHEY and CDR2 SVGAGI come from the germline V gene. This CDR3 is 14 amino acids long. V lost 3 bases and J 4 bases, leaving 12 bases between the germline ends. The CDR3 coding sequence is TGTGCCAGCAGTTATACGGCGGATCTCTATGGCTACACCTTC. Translated: CASSYTADLYGYTF.